This TCR beta chain originates from a study of blood T cell repertoires in COVID-19 (dated by TCRdb to 2019 to 2021). About the study as a whole: Samples from collaborators originated in the United States, Italy and Spain and spanned both the acute and convalescent phases of COVID-19. The prospective study material was composed of cDNA or gDNA derived from T cells, B-cell-depleted T cells, or PBMCs. Deeply sampled blood TCRbeta repertoires from subjects exposed to, actively infected with, or recovered from COVID-19 were included in the dataset. The repertoires were made available in a free public database intended to serve as a resource for research on the immune response to SARS-CoV-2. Samples came from the ongoing ImmuneRACE study (first 160 participants) plus 1,254 subjects from 6 global collaborators. The sample metadata nearly always contained a de-identified subject ID, COVID-19 status, age in years and sex. Where HLA class I and class II types were available, the types were taken from metadata supplied by the sample provider, not from assay-based typing. Broad study findings and their caveats: How much clinical and demographic metadata was included differed by source and by participant, and the metadata was provided uncurated.

The CDR3 spans 14 residues, from the cysteine through the phenylalanine. Just the 42-base CDR3 DNA is kept, in frame starting at base 1. The trim is 6 bases for V and 0 bases for J, with a gap of 12 bases between the germline ends. The germline V gene yields SGHTA for CDR1 and FQGNSA for CDR2. Whole blood was collected in K2EDTA tubes by collaborating institutions according to the institutions' own protocols. Collaborator samples were shipped for TCRbeta analysis as frozen whole blood, isolated PBMCs, or DNA extracted from either sample type. In the case of this clone: Its target antigen remains unknown. Per-nucleotide qualities are absent, and no much larger clonotype sits a single base away.

The immunoSEQ Assay, a bias-controlled multiplex PCR, was used to amplify TCRbeta CDR3 regions from genomic DNA. Regarding the original processing steps: The number of nucleated cells in each sample was estimated by amplification of reference gene primers within the assay. To quantify the absolute abundance of each unique TCRbeta CDR3 rearrangement, sequence reads were collapsed and filtered. For each sample, productive Simpson clonality was calculated by taking the square root of Simpson's diversity index across productive rearrangements. The immuneACCESS repertoire file appears here via TCRdb, limited to in-frame rearrangements. These files lack a portion of the clones; in checked studies, under half of the deficit traces to unresolved V genes, and the cause of the others is not known. The V and J calls and clone size come from that table; D and trimming were worked out from the DNA. For this sample the table gives about 200,000 clones, of which approximately 80% were detected only once. The ten largest account for under 30% of the sample.

This receptor was obtained from a man aged 35 to 55 with acute or convalescent COVID-19. The chain was built from TRBV7-2 and TRBJ2-7, and possibly TRBD1, on 6 matching bases. Sequencing used peripheral blood. The CDR3 amino acid sequence is: CASRTDRTSYEQYF. The nucleotide sequence reads TGTGCCAGCAGGACCGACAGGACCTCCTACGAGCAGTACTTC.